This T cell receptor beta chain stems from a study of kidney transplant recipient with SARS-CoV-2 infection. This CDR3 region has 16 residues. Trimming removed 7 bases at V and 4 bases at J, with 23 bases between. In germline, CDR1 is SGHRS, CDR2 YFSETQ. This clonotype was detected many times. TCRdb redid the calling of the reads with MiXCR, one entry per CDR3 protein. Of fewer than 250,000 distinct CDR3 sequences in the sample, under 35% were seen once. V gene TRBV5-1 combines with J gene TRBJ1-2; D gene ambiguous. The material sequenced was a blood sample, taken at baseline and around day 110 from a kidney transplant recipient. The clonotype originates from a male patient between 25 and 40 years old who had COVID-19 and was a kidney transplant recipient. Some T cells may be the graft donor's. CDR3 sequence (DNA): TGCGCCAGCTGTCGTAAATCGGTTCGAAAGACCTATGGCTACACCTTC. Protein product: CASCRKSVRKTYGYTF. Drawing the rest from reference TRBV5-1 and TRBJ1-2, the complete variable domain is KAGVTQTPRYLIKTRGQQVTLSCSPISGHRSVSWYQQTPGQGLQFLFEYFSETQRNKGNFPGRFSGRQFSNSRSEMNVSTLELGDSALYLCASCRKSVRKTYGYTFGSGTRLTVV.